Listed here are 19 T cell receptor beta chains from one sample, sequenced in a study of blood T cell repertoires in COVID-19. Produced via immunoSEQ multiplex PCR; TCRdb's table is partial and in-frame only. The profile shows 300,000 to 400,000 clones, about 87% of them singletons. Sequencing input: peripheral blood. Receptors originate from a human donor in a cohort sampled during active COVID-19.

The chain links TRBV29-1 to TRBJ2-7, with 8 nucleotides matching TRBD2. V lost 4 bases, J lost 2 bases, and 10 bases stayed unmatched. Germline CDR1 and CDR2: SQVTM and ANQGSEA. The CDR3 extends over 15 amino acids. Here the CDR3 reads CSVVAQGAGAYEQYF. The CDR3 DNA reads as TGCAGCGTTGTCGCACAGGGAGCGGGAGCCTACGAGCAGTACTTC.

Only one count was recorded for this clone. The chain carries TRBV29-1 and TRBJ2-3; 7 nucleotides align to TRBD2. J was trimmed by 10 bases and V by 4 bases; bases with no gene match: 8. Germline V gene lookup returns CDR1 SQVTM and CDR2 ANQGSEA. This CDR3 has 12 residues. CDR3 sequence: CSVAGLRVPQYF. CDR3 nucleotide sequence: TGCAGCGTTGCGGGACTAAGGGTGCCGCAGTATTTT.

This rearrangement joins TRBV27 to TRBJ1-5; 8 positions agree with TRBD1. V shed 7 bases, J shed 4 bases, and the junction held 3 bases outside the gene matches. This CDR3 has 13 amino acids. The V gene's germline CDR1 is MNHEY and CDR2 SMNVEV (reference sequence). CDR3: CASTGGVNQPQHF. CDR3 sequence (DNA): TGTGCCAGCACAGGGGGCGTTAATCAGCCCCAGCATTTT.

This clone was picked up one time. The genes are TRBV10-3 and TRBJ1-1; D ambiguous. CDR1 is ENHRY, CDR2 SYGVKD, per germline. The CDR3 contains 13 residues. Trimming took 0 bases from V and 11 from J, leaving 13 bases between them. The CDR3, as DNA: TGTGCCATCAGTGAGTCATACTCGGCGGTCGCTTTCTTT. Translation: CAISESYSAVAFF.

The chain has TRBV7-6 and TRBJ1-2; the D is unclear. The CDR3 runs 11 residues. CDR1 SGHVS and CDR2 FNYEAQ come from the germline V gene. Trimming shortened V by 5 bases and J by 9 bases, and 10 bases separated the two germline ends. This CDR3 is CASSPMSRYTF. The CDR3 DNA reads TGTGCCAGCAGCCCTATGTCGCGCTACACCTTC. Full variable domain (outside the CDR3, taken from reference TRBV7-6 and TRBJ1-2): GAGVSQSPRYKVTKRGQDVALRCDPISGHVSLYWYRQALGQGPEFLTYFNYEAQQDKSGLPNDRFSAERPEGSISTLTIQRTEQRDSAMYRCASSPMSRYTFGSGTRLTVV.

The gene calls are TRBV2 and TRBJ2-1, with 14 bases fitting TRBD2. CDR3 length equals 15 residues. The germline CDR1 and CDR2 sequences are SNHLY and FYNNEI. V lost 6 bases and J lost 9; bases outside the gene matches: 7. CDR3 nucleotide sequence: TGTGCCAGCAGCCTAGGACTAGCGGGAGGCGCTGAGCAGTTCTTC. It encodes CASSLGLAGGAEQFF.

The rearrangement joins TRBV30 to TRBJ2-3, with TRBD2 matching over 12 bases. The germline V gene encodes CDR1 GTSNPN and CDR2 SVGIG (reference sequence). This CDR3 is built from 18 residues. V was pared by 2 bases and J by 2 bases, with 11 bases of the junction left unmatched. The CDR3 sequence is CAWSTGLAGTSDTDTQYF. CDR3 nucleotide sequence: TGTGCCTGGAGTACAGGACTAGCGGGGACCTCTGACACAGATACGCAGTATTTT.

V and J are TRBV30 and TRBJ1-3; D uncertain. The CDR3 is 12 residues long. V shed 3 bases and J shed 0 bases, with 3 bases lying between them. Germline CDR1 and CDR2: GTSNPN and SVGIG (reference sequence). The CDR3 DNA sequence: TGTGCCTGGAGGAGCTCTGGAAACACCATATATTTT. Protein product: CAWRSSGNTIYF.

This clone was picked up one time. This sequence joins TRBV11-2 and TRBJ2-7; D unclear. The CDR3 extends over 13 amino acids. Trimming took off 5 bases at V and 4 bases at J, with 12 bases between the two ends. Germline CDR1 is SGHAT and CDR2 is FQNNGV. This CDR3 reads CASSLAPGYEQYF. The DNA of the CDR3 is TGTGCCAGCAGCCTCGCCCCCGGGTACGAGCAGTACTTC. Filled out from reference TRBV11-2 and TRBJ2-7, the complete variable domain reads EAGVAQSPRYKIIEKRQSVAFWCNPISGHATLYWYQQILGQGPKLLIQFQNNGVVDDSQLPKDRFSAERLKGVDSTLKIQPAKLEDSAVYLCASSLAPGYEQYFGPGTRLTVT.

The V and J genes are TRBV10-3 and TRBJ2-5, with D perhaps matching TRBD2 (6 bases). Germline values: CDR1 ENHRY, CDR2 SYGVKD. Trimming took off 2 bases at V and 7 bases at J, with 14 bases between the two ends. The CDR3 covers 14 residues. As DNA, the CDR3 is TGTGCCATCAGTGAGGCATCGGGGGAAGGGACCCAGTACTTC. It specifies CAISEASGEGTQYF.

This clone turned up a few times. The rearrangement uses TRBV6-5 and TRBJ2-3, with a possible D match to TRBD1 (7 bases). The CDR3 consists of 14 residues. Per germline, CDR1 MNHEY and CDR2 SVGAGI. Trimming cost V 6 bases and J 3 bases, with 13 bases left between them. The CDR3 sequence: CASRGGRGTDTQYF. In nucleotides, the CDR3 is TGTGCCAGCAGGGGAGGCAGGGGGACAGATACGCAGTATTTT.

The rearrangement links TRBV29-1 to TRBJ2-1, with 9 nucleotides matching TRBD1. Per germline, CDR1 SQVTM and CDR2 ANQGSEA. J was trimmed by 4 bases and V by 6 bases; bases with no gene match: 13. The length of the CDR3 is 16 residues. CDR3: CSVRPGTGKAYNEQFF. DNA of the CDR3: TGCAGCGTCCGTCCCGGGACAGGGAAAGCGTACAATGAGCAGTTCTTC.

The V gene is TRBV28, the J gene TRBJ2-6; 7 nucleotides align to TRBD2. The CDR3 runs to 18 residues. Germline V gene lookup returns CDR1 MDHEN and CDR2 SYDVKM. V trimming: 3 bases; J trimming: 3 bases; junction bases outside the gene matches: 11. CDR3 residues: CASSLGGVEVGGANVLTF. The DNA for the CDR3 is TGTGCCAGCAGTTTGGGAGGGGTTGAAGTTGGTGGGGCCAACGTCCTGACTTTC.

The CDR3, as DNA: TGCAGCGGTGTCACAGGGGGTGGCGGAACTGAAGCTTTCTTT. Protein sequence: CSGVTGGGGTEAFF. The chain couples TRBV29-1 to TRBJ1-1; TRBD1 agrees at 8 bases. Germline V gene data show CDR1 as SQVTM and CDR2 as ANQGSEA. This CDR3 spans 14 amino acids. Losses at the gene ends were 7 bases for V and 5 bases for J; bases not matched to a gene: 12.

The sample holds a few counts of this clone. The rearrangement uses TRBV7-2 and TRBJ2-5, with D possibly TRBD1 on 8 matching bases. With 5 bases removed from V and 8 bases from J, the gap between germline ends came to 21 bases. The length of the CDR3 is 15 residues. Germline V gives CDR1 SGHTA, CDR2 FQGNSA. This CDR3 is CASSPRQGRARTQYF. The DNA for the CDR3 is TGTGCCAGCAGCCCTCGACAGGGGAGGGCTAGAACCCAGTACTTC. Variable domain in full (rest from reference TRBV7-2 and TRBJ2-5): GAGVSQSPSNKVTEKGKDVELRCDPISGHTALYWYRQSLGQGLEFLIYFQGNSAPDKSGLPSDRFSAERTGGSVSTLTIQRTQQEDSAVYLCASSPRQGRARTQYFGPGTRLLVL.

The rearrangement uses TRBV30 and TRBJ1-2; D unresolved. The germline V gene has CDR1 GTSNPN and CDR2 SVGIG (reference sequence). V lost 2 bases to trimming and J lost 4 bases, with 8 bases between them. The CDR3 covers 12 residues. The CDR3: CAWSQGGYGYTF. The CDR3 region has the DNA TGTGCCTGGAGTCAAGGAGGCTATGGCTACACCTTC.

V and J are TRBV6-5 and TRBJ2-6; the D gene is possibly TRBD1 (6 bases). The CDR3 runs 14 residues. V gave up 5 bases and J gave up 3 bases, with 8 bases separating them. Germline V gene data show CDR1 as MNHEY and CDR2 as SVGAGI. The CDR3 protein is CASSRRGGANVLTF. Here the CDR3 DNA reads TGTGCCAGCAGTCGCAGGGGTGGGGCCAACGTCCTGACTTTC.

CDR3 bases: TGTGCCAGCAGCTTAGTACAGGGACTAGCGGGAGGGAGAAATGAGCAGTTCTTC. Its protein is CASSLVQGLAGGRNEQFF. This chain uses TRBV7-6 with TRBJ2-1; TRBD2 agrees at 16 bases. V gave up 1 base and J gave up 7 bases; unmatched junction bases: 7. This CDR3 comprises 18 residues. Per the germline V gene, CDR1 is SGHVS and CDR2 is FNYEAQ.

In its sample, this clone was seen once. The rearrangement uses TRBV4-1 and TRBJ2-5; no clear D. This CDR3 comprises 10 residues. V was shortened by 10 bases and J by 5 bases, with 8 bases between the two germline ends. Looked up from germline, CDR1 is MGHRA and CDR2 is YSYEKL. The CDR3 is CAKSGETQYF. CDR3 bases: TGCGCCAAGTCCGGGGAGACCCAGTACTTC.